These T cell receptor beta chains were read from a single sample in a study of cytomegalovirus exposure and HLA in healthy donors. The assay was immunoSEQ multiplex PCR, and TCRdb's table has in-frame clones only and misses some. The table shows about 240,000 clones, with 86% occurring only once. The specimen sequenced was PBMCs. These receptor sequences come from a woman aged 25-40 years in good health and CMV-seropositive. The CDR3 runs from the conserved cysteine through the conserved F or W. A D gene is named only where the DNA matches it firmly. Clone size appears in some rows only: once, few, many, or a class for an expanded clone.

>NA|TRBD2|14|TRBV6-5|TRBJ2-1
CASARQRGGDEQFF
TGTGCCAGCGCACGACAGCGGGGGGGCGATGAGCAGTTCTTC
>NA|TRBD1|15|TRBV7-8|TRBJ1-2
CASSLGDRGLYGYTF
TGTGCCAGCAGCTTAGGGGACAGGGGCCTATATGGCTACACCTTC
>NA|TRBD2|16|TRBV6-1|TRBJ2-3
CASSDITSASTDTQYF
TGTGCCAGCAGTGATATAACTAGCGCGAGTACAGATACGCAGTATTTT
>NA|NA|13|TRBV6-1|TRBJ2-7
CASELAGDYEQYF
TGTGCCAGCGAGCTAGCTGGAGACTACGAGCAGTACTTC
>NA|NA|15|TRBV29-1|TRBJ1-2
CSVVLDGGNNYGYTF
TGCAGCGTTGTTCTTGACGGAGGCAATAACTATGGCTACACCTTC
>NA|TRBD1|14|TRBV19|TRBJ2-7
CASSIATGANEQYF
TGTGCCAGTAGTATAGCGACAGGGGCTAACGAGCAGTACTTC
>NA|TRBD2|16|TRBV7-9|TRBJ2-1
CASSRTGTSGNYEQFF
TGTGCCAGCAGCCGTACCGGGACTAGCGGGAATTATGAGCAGTTCTTC
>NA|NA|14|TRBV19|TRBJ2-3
CASSTLGGGDTQYF
TGTGCCAGTAGTACCTTGGGGGGTGGAGATACGCAGTATTTT
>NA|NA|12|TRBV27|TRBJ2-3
CASSFYRDTQYF
TGTGCCAGCAGTTTCTACCGGGATACGCAGTATTTT
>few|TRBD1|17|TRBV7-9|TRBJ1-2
CASSSTTGEMGINGYTF
TGTGCCAGCAGCTCTACGACAGGGGAAATGGGTATTAATGGCTACACCTTC
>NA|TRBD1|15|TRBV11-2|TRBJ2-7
CASSLLVAGGYEQYF
TGTGCCAGCAGCTTATTAGTGGCAGGGGGTTACGAGCAGTACTTC
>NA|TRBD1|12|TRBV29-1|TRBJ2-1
CSLGQGGNEQFF
TGCAGCTTGGGACAGGGGGGCAATGAGCAGTTCTTC
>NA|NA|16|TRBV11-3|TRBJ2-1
CASSWGGWSSYNEQFF
TGTGCCAGCAGCTGGGGGGGCTGGAGCTCCTACAATGAGCAGTTCTTC
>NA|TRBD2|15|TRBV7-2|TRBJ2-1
CASSSGLAGGNEQFF
TGTGCCAGCAGCTCCGGACTAGCGGGGGGAAATGAGCAGTTCTTC
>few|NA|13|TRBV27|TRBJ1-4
CASSSLGNEKLFF
TGTGCCAGCAGTTCCCTCGGTAATGAAAAACTGTTTTTT
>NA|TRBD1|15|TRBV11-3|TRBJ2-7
CASSLRDRGSYEQYF
TGTGCCAGCAGCTTAAGGGACAGGGGGTCCTACGAGCAGTACTTC
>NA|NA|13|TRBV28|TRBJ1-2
CASSLVEQYGYTF
TGTGCCAGCAGTTTAGTGGAGCAGTATGGCTACACCTTC
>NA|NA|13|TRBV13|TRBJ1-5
CASSLGGRQPQHF
TGTGCCAGCAGCTTAGGGGGGCGGCAGCCCCAGCATTTT
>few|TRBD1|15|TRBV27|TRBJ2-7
CASSPPGQGVYEQYF
TGTGCCAGCAGTCCTCCGGGACAGGGCGTCTACGAGCAGTACTTC
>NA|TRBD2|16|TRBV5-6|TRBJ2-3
CASSYSGTRSTDTQYF
TGTGCCAGCAGCTATTCCGGGACTAGATCGACAGATACGCAGTATTTT
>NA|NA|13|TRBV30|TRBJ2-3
CAWSRTITDTQYF
TGTGCCTGGAGTCGGACTATCACAGATACGCAGTATTTT
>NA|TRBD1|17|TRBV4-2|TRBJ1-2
CASSQDLGVSGGNGYTF
TGTGCCAGCAGCCAAGATCTTGGGGTTTCAGGGGGTAATGGCTACACCTTC
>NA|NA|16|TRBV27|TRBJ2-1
CASSSFRGVGDNEQFF
TGTGCCAGCAGTTCCTTCAGGGGAGTGGGTGACAATGAGCAGTTCTTC
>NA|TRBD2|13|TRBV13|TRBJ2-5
CASRREGLETQYF
TGTGCCAGCAGGCGGGAGGGCCTAGAGACCCAGTACTTC
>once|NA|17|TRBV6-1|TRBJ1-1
CASSEALQGLFSMGAFF
TGTGCCAGCAGTGAAGCGCTTCAGGGTCTTTTCTCCATGGGAGCTTTCTTT
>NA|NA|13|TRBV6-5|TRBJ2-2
CASSYARSGELFF
TGTGCCAGCAGTTACGCTAGATCCGGGGAGCTGTTTTTT
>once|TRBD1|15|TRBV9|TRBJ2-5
CASSVGDRGQETQYF
TGTGCCAGCAGCGTAGGGGACAGGGGCCAAGAGACCCAGTACTTC
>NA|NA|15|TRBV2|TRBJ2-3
CASSPQGNHGDTQYF
TGTGCCAGCAGTCCCCAGGGGAATCACGGCGATACGCAGTATTTT
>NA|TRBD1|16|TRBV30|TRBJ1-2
CAWSAPGQGENYGYTF
TGTGCCTGGAGTGCTCCAGGACAGGGAGAAAACTATGGCTACACCTTC
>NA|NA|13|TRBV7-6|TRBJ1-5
CASSPVGGQPQHF
TGTGCCAGCAGCCCGGTAGGAGGGCAGCCCCAGCATTTT
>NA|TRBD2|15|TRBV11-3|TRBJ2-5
CASSFGLAGDETQYF
TGTGCCAGCAGCTTTGGGCTAGCGGGAGATGAGACCCAGTACTTC
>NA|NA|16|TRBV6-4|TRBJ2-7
CASSDASGVRSYEQYF
TGTGCCAGCAGTGACGCCTCAGGGGTACGATCCTACGAGCAGTACTTC
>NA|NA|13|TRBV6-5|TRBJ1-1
CASRYRGRSEAFF
TGTGCCAGCAGATATAGGGGTAGATCTGAAGCTTTCTTT
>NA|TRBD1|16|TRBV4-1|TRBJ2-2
CASSLTGTGYTGELFF
TGCGCCAGCAGCCTAACCGGGACAGGGTACACCGGGGAGCTGTTTTTT
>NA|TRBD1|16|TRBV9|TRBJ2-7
CASSVGDRIMDYEQYF
TGTGCCAGCAGCGTAGGGGACAGGATAATGGACTACGAGCAGTACTTC
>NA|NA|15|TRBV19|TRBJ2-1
CASSILSGSYNEQFF
TGTGCCAGTAGTATCCTGAGCGGGTCTTACAATGAGCAGTTCTTC
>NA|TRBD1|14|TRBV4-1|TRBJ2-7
CASSPGTGGDEQYF
TGCGCCAGCAGCCCTGGGACAGGGGGCGACGAGCAGTACTTC
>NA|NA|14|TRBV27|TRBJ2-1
CASTDYGGGDEQFF
TGTGCCAGCACGGACTACGGGGGAGGCGATGAGCAGTTCTTC
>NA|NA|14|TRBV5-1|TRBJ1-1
CASSLGGEGRRAFF
TGCGCCAGCAGCCTGGGGGGGGAGGGGAGGAGAGCTTTCTTT
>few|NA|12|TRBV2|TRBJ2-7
CASSDEGYEQYF
TGTGCCAGCAGTGATGAGGGCTACGAGCAGTACTTC
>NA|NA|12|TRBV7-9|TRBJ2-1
CASSLAGGEQFF
TGTGCCAGCAGCTTAGCAGGGGGTGAGCAGTTCTTC
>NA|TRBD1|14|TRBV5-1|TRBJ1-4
CASSTPGQGEKLFF
TGCGCCAGCAGCACACCGGGACAGGGGGAAAAACTGTTTTTT
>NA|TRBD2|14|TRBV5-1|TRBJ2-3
CASSSGLAADTQYF
TGCGCCAGCAGCTCCGGACTAGCAGCGGATACGCAGTATTTT
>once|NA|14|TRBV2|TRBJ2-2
CASSPRGNTGELFF
TGTGCCAGCAGCCCCAGGGGGAACACCGGGGAGCTGTTTTTT
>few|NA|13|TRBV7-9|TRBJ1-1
CASSSEMNTEAFF
TGTGCCAGCAGCTCGGAGATGAACACTGAAGCTTTCTTT